This T cell receptor beta chain emerged from a study of liver allograft versus peripheral blood T cells. On the study more broadly: The study compared liver allograft T cell receptor repertoires against peripheral blood repertoires of liver transplant recipients. Study outcomes and limitations: Differences were reported between the T cell receptor repertoires inside liver allografts and those that were detected in peripheral blood.

TCRdb re-called the reads through MiXCR, storing one row per CDR3 protein. Here the sample spans around 9,100 distinct CDR3 sequences, 15% being singletons. Germline V gives CDR1 MNHNS, CDR2 SASEGT. The V end lost 0 bases, the J end lost 10 bases, and 12 bases lay between the germline ends. CDR3 length: 13 amino acids. This clonotype has more than one count but fewer than ten. Its antigen is not identified. The sequence came from a human patient who had a liver transplant. T cells may partly derive from the graft donor. The chain joins TRBV6-1 to TRBJ1-1; D gene unclear. CDR3 bases: TGTGCCAGCAGTGAAGCGGGCGTCTTGATAGCTTTCTTT. This encodes CASSEAGVLIAFF.